This TCR beta chain is from a study of spatial heterogeneity in lung cancer. This sample's time point: sample taken at primary tumor resection. Extraction of whole RNA from tumor, nontumor lung or frozen PBMC preceded unsorted sequencing. TCRdb fed the 5' RACE reads into MiXCR, producing one record per CDR3 protein. The repertoire holds about 30,000 distinct CDR3 sequences, under 8.5% seen once, with around 26% in the top ten. Study findings and constraints: In tumors, expanded intratumoral alpha and beta TCR counts tracked mutation counts.

In this sample, this clonotype turned up a few times. Its antigen is not known. The receptor's source is a male donor with early-stage non-small cell lung cancer. Specimen: lung tumor tissue, collected at surgery.

The CDR3 DNA follows: TGTGCCAGCAGCTTCAAGGACAGGAGCTCCTACGAGCAGTACTTC. Translation: CASSFKDRSSYEQYF. The chain couples TRBV11-3 to TRBJ2-7; 7 bases match TRBD1. Germline lookup yields CDR1 SGHNT and CDR2 YENEEA. The ends lost 3 bases at V and 0 bases at J; junction bases unmatched: 5. The CDR3 is made up of 15 amino acids.